The 22 T cell receptor beta chains reported below all come from one sample, sequenced in a study of shared clonotypes between healthy human individuals. TCRdb keeps only in-frame clones here, not all; method: immunoSEQ multiplex PCR. The sample carries around 2.1 million clones, 90% to 95% recorded once. Terminally differentiated effector memory CD45RA+ cells were excluded from the naive CD8 cells, which were CD45RO-negative and positively selected for CCR7. Material: naive CD8+ T cells from PBMCs. The receptors shown here come from a man younger than 30 in good health. Some clones in this sample may be carry-over from other donors' samples.

This clone was counted once. The rearrangement links TRBV4-3 to TRBJ2-5, with 14 bases lining up with TRBD2. The CDR3 has 19 amino acids. Germline V gives CDR1 LGHNA, CDR2 YSLEER. V was clipped by 2 bases and J by 2 bases; unmatched bases: 10. The CDR3 sequence: CASSQKTSGRAWAQETQYF. The CDR3 region has the DNA TGCGCCAGCAGCCAAAAGACTAGCGGGAGGGCCTGGGCTCAAGAGACCCAGTACTTC.

The V call is TRBV7-9, the J call TRBJ1-1; TRBD1 aligns across 7 bases. Germline CDR1 is SEHNR and CDR2 is FQNEAQ (reference sequence). The CDR3 contains 15 residues. J lost 7 bases, V lost 4 bases, and 12 bases had no gene match. CDR3 bases: TGTGCCAGCAGCTGGATTGGACAGGCTGAGGTTGAAGCTTTCTTT. Protein: CASSWIGQAEVEAFF.

The chain is built from TRBV4-1 and TRBJ2-7; D possibly corresponds to TRBD2 (7 bases). The CDR3 runs 15 residues. Germline-derived CDR1 and CDR2 are MGHRA and YSYEKL. Trimming took off 4 bases at V and 6 bases at J, with 19 bases between the two ends. This chain's CDR3 is CASSPLGGARSEQYF. The CDR3 coding sequence is TGCGCCAGCAGCCCTCTAGGGGGGGCGAGGTCCGAGCAGTACTTC.

Remarks on this clone: Distinct nucleotide sequences in the sample also encode this CDR3. The chain employs TRBV7-9 and TRBJ2-7; D is unclear. CDR3 length: 9 residues. V lost 8 bases, J lost 4 bases, and 3 bases lay in between. CDR1 is SEHNR, CDR2 FQNEAQ, per germline (reference sequence). CDR3 bases: TGTGCCAGCGGTTACGAGCAGTACTTC. Translated: CASGYEQYF. The variable domain in full, with the rest retrieved from reference TRBV7-9 and TRBJ2-7, is DTGVSQNPRHKITKRGQNVTFRCDPISEHNRLYWYRQTLGQGPEFLTYFQNEAQLEKSRLLSDRFSAERPKGSFSTLEIQRTEQGDSAMYLCASGYEQYFGPGTRLTVT.

The chain employs TRBV11-2 and TRBJ2-3; D perhaps matches TRBD1 (5 bases). The CDR3 contains 15 residues. Trimming shortened V by 5 bases and J by 2 bases, and 14 bases separated the two germline ends. Germline loops: CDR1 SGHAT, CDR2 FQNNGV. The CDR3 protein is CASSPRQKTTDTQYF. The CDR3, as DNA: TGTGCCAGCAGCCCACGACAGAAAACCACAGATACGCAGTATTTT.

Remarks on this clone: Other DNA sequences from this sample encode an identical CDR3 as well. V and J are TRBV7-7 and TRBJ2-1; 12 positions match TRBD2. The CDR3 runs to 16 residues. Per germline, CDR1 SSHAT and CDR2 FNYEAQ (reference sequence). The J segment lost 4 bases and the V segment lost 1 base, leaving 2 bases of the junction unmatched. CDR3 nucleotide sequence: TGTGCCAGCAGCTTAGGACTAGCGGGAGCGTACAATGAGCAGTTCTTC. It yields the protein CASSLGLAGAYNEQFF.

This rearrangement joins TRBV13 to TRBJ2-7, with D perhaps matching TRBD1 or TRBD2 (5 bases each). The CDR3 is 14 residues long. The germline V gene encodes CDR1 PRHDT and CDR2 FYEKMQ (reference sequence). Trimming left V 3 bases short and J 2 bases short, with 11 bases between. The CDR3 DNA reads TGTGCCAGCAGCTTCACCGGGACCCCCTACGAGCAGTACTTC. Amino acids: CASSFTGTPYEQYF.

This clone was observed a single time. The genes are TRBV27 and TRBJ2-1; 7 bases line up with TRBD1. This CDR3 has 13 residues. From germline, CDR1 is MNHEY and CDR2 SMNVEV (reference sequence). Trimming took 3 bases from V and 9 from J; bases not matched to a gene: 5. CDR3: CASSFVGGGEQFF. In DNA form, the CDR3 reads TGTGCCAGCAGTTTCGTAGGGGGCGGTGAGCAGTTCTTC.

The V gene is TRBV7-9, the J gene TRBJ2-7; D is uncertain. Germline V gives CDR1 SEHNR, CDR2 FQNEAQ (reference sequence). V lost 5 bases, J lost 4 bases, and 18 bases lay in between. The CDR3 sequence is 15 residues long. The CDR3: CASSPFAPLTYEQYF. CDR3 nucleotide sequence: TGTGCCAGCAGCCCGTTCGCCCCGTTGACATACGAGCAGTACTTC.

The chain carries TRBV6-5 and TRBJ2-1; 14 bases align to TRBD2. V gave up 5 bases and J gave up 10 bases; unmatched junction bases: 4. Per germline, CDR1 MNHEY and CDR2 SVGAGI. The CDR3 covers 14 residues. DNA of the CDR3: TGTGCCAGCAGTATGGGACTAGCGGGAGTAGAGCAGTTCTTC. Its translation: CASSMGLAGVEQFF.

The genes are TRBV7-9 and TRBJ2-1, with 14 bases lining up with TRBD2. The germline CDR1 and CDR2 sequences are SEHNR and FQNEAQ (reference sequence). The CDR3 runs to 18 residues. The V and J ends lost 5 bases and 2 bases, in that order; junction bases with no gene match: 8. CDR3 nucleotides: TGTGCCAGCAGCCCAAGGACTAGCGGGAGGTTCCCCTACAATGAGCAGTTCTTC. Translating it yields CASSPRTSGRFPYNEQFF.

The rearrangement joins TRBV16 to TRBJ1-1; D is unclear. The length of the CDR3 is 13 residues. The V end was cut by 3 bases, the J end by 5 bases, with 10 bases between. Germline V gives CDR1 KGHSY, CDR2 FQNENV. The CDR3 DNA sequence: TGTGCCAGCAGCCACACGGTGGGAACTGAAGCTTTCTTT. Protein sequence: CASSHTVGTEAFF.

V and J are TRBV5-5 and TRBJ1-1; D uncertain. The CDR3 extends over 13 amino acids. The V gene's germline CDR1 is SGHKS and CDR2 YYEKEE (reference sequence). V lost 7 bases and J lost 1, with 11 bases in between. The CDR3 sequence is CASVRPGNTEAFF. CDR3 bases: TGTGCCAGCGTACGTCCGGGGAACACTGAAGCTTTCTTT. Drawing the rest from reference TRBV5-5 and TRBJ1-1, the complete variable domain is DAGVTQSPTHLIKTRGQQVTLRCSPISGHKSVSWYQQVLGQGPQFIFQYYEKEERGRGNFPDRFSARQFPNYSSELNVNALLLGDSALYLCASVRPGNTEAFFGQGTRLTVV.

The chain has TRBV27 and TRBJ2-1, with a possible D match to TRBD1 (6 bases). The ends were cut back, 4 bases at V and 8 bases at J, with 15 bases in the middle. Germline CDR1 is MNHEY and CDR2 is SMNVEV (reference sequence). The length of the CDR3 is 14 residues. In DNA, the CDR3 is TGTGCCAGCAGTTCCCCAGGGGTCCGCGATGAGCAGTTCTTC. Translating gives CASSSPGVRDEQFF.

This sequence joins TRBV5-6 and TRBJ2-1, with TRBD2 identical over 13 bases. The CDR3 is 13 residues long. V lost 5 bases to trimming and J lost 15 bases; unmatched junction nucleotides: 8. Per germline, CDR1 SGHDT and CDR2 YYEEEE. This CDR3 is CASSYGLAGVPFF. As DNA, the CDR3 is TGTGCCAGCAGTTATGGACTAGCGGGAGTCCCGTTCTTC.

The V call is TRBV28, the J call TRBJ1-1; TRBD1 aligns across 11 bases. Germline CDR1 reads MDHEN; CDR2 reads SYDVKM. J was trimmed by 5 bases and V by 4 bases; bases with no gene match: 3. There are 14 residues in the CDR3. The CDR3 loop is CASSWTGGQTEAFF. The CDR3 region has the DNA TGTGCCAGCAGTTGGACAGGGGGCCAAACTGAAGCTTTCTTT. Complete variable domain (other parts from reference TRBV28 and TRBJ1-1): DVKVTQSSRYLVKRTGEKVFLECVQDMDHENMFWYRQDPGLGLRLIYFSYDVKMKEKGDIPEGYSVSREKKERFSLILESASTNQTSMYLCASSWTGGQTEAFFGQGTRLTVV.

Concerning this clone itself: Other DNA sequences in this specimen translate into the identical CDR3. The V gene is TRBV5-6, the J gene TRBJ2-5; unclear D gene. CDR1 SGHDT and CDR2 YYEEEE come from the germline V gene. V lost 1 base and J 2 bases, leaving 9 bases between the germline ends. The CDR3 runs 14 residues. The CDR3 DNA reads as TGTGCCAGCAGCTTGTTAATGGGACAAGAGACCCAGTACTTC. Translation gives CASSLLMGQETQYF.

The J gene is TRBJ2-5, the V gene TRBV11-2, with no clear D. The CDR3 contains 13 residues. Germline loops: CDR1 SGHAT, CDR2 FQNNGV. Trimming cost V 3 bases and J 6 bases, with 11 bases left between them. The CDR3 nucleotides read TGTGCCAGCAGCTTTGGTATCGCGAAGACCCAGTACTTC. Translating gives CASSFGIAKTQYF.

As regards this clone: Other DNA sequences of this sample code for an identical CDR3. The V gene is TRBV27, the J gene TRBJ2-7; D not resolved. V was shortened by 3 bases and J by 2 bases, with 8 bases between the two germline ends. The germline V gene has CDR1 MNHEY and CDR2 SMNVEV (reference sequence). This CDR3 contains 13 residues. The CDR3 reads CASSLYPTYEQYF. The CDR3 region has the DNA TGTGCCAGCAGTTTGTACCCGACCTACGAGCAGTACTTC.

The chain combines TRBV4-1 with TRBJ2-2; a weak D match, TRBD2 (5 bases). Trimming took 1 base from V and 9 from J, leaving 9 bases between them. The CDR3 contains 13 residues. Germline V CDR1 and CDR2: MGHRA, YSYEKL. The CDR3 DNA reads as TGCGCCAGCAGCCAAGTCCCCGGGAGGGAGCTGTTTTTT. Its protein product is CASSQVPGRELFF.

The rearrangement uses TRBV19 and TRBJ2-7; weak D call: TRBD2 (6 bases). Trimming pared 5 bases from V and 0 bases from J, leaving 8 bases between. The CDR3 runs 13 residues. In germline, CDR1 is LNHDA, CDR2 SQIVND (reference sequence). The chain's CDR3 is CASSYGSSYEQYF. The DNA of the CDR3 is TGTGCCAGTAGTTACGGGAGCTCCTACGAGCAGTACTTC.

The chain joins TRBV27 to TRBJ1-5; 9 bases agree with TRBD1. The V gene end was trimmed by 4 bases and the J gene end by 5 bases; junction bases not matched to a gene: 12. CDR3 length: 17 residues. Looked up from germline, CDR1 is MNHEY and CDR2 is SMNVEV (reference sequence). CDR3 DNA: TGTGCCAGCAGTTCACAGGGTCAGGGACAGGGTTATCAGCCCCAGCATTTT. Its translation: CASSSQGQGQGYQPQHF.